This TCR beta chain comes out of a study of blood T cell repertoires in COVID-19. About the research overall: Specimens from acute and convalescent COVID-19 originated in the United States, Italy and Spain.

It was during active infection that Seattle patients were enrolled and then longitudinally followed. This CDR3 spans 17 amino acids. With 5 bases removed from V and 6 bases from J, the gap between germline ends came to 22 bases. Germline V gives CDR1 SEHNR, CDR2 FQNEAQ (reference sequence). Under the authors' procedure: Estimation of nucleated cell counts relied on the amplification of reference gene primers. This table comes from immunoSEQ multiplex PCR, and its TCRdb copy is limited to in-frame clones, with some not included. V and J calls and clone size are copied from that table; D and trimming were computed from the DNA. The top ten hold approximately 3.7% of the sample, which has about 55,000 clones, roughly 87% seen once.

This chain links TRBV7-9 with TRBJ2-2, with D perhaps TRBD1 (5 bases). Sequencing was done on a sample of peripheral blood. This receptor was taken from a man aged 35-49 years with COVID-19, enrolled during active disease. CDR3 region: CASSPPQGFGTPGELFF. The CDR3 DNA is TGTGCCAGCAGCCCACCTCAGGGTTTCGGTACTCCCGGGGAGCTGTTTTTT.